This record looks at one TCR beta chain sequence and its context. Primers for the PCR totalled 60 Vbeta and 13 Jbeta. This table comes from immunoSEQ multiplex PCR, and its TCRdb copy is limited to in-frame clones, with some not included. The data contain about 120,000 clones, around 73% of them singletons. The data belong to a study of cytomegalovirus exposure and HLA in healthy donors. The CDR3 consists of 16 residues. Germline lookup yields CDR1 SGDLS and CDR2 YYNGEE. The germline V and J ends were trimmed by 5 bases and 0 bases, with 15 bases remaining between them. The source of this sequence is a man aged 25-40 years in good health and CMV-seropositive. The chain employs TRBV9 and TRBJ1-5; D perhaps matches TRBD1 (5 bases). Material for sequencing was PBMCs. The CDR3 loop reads CASSGGGAGSNQPQHF. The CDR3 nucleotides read TGTGCCAGCAGTGGCGGGGGTGCCGGTAGCAATCAGCCCCAGCATTTT. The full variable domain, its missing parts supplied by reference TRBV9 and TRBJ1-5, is DSGVTQTPKHLITATGQRVTLRCSPRSGDLSVYWYQQSLDQGLQFLIQYYNGEERAKGNILERFSAQQFPDLHSELNLSSLELGDSALYFCASSGGGAGSNQPQHFGDGTRLSIL.